This TCR beta chain was found in a study of shared T cell receptors in the human thymus. TCRdb's table, derived via immunoSEQ multiplex PCR, lists solely in-frame clones and lacks some. The profile shows over 350,000 clones, approximately 95% of them singletons. V lost 4 bases, J lost 0 bases, and 3 bases stayed unmatched. This CDR3 is built from 16 residues. CDR1 is LGHNA, CDR2 YSLEER, per germline. The receptor comes from a human donor. The J gene is TRBJ2-3, the V gene TRBV4-3; 11 nucleotides line up with TRBD2. The specimen was thymocytes. CDR3 DNA: TGCGCCAGCAGCCCGGGACTAGCGGAAAGCACAGATACGCAGTATTTT. It yields the protein CASSPGLAESTDTQYF.